This T cell receptor (beta chain) is from a study of glioma-infiltrating T cells after dendritic cell vaccination. Whole-study findings and limits: Few patients contributed both blood and tumor specimens. Survival was not directly related to TCR clonality in these patients.

Profiled with immunoSEQ multiplex PCR; TCRdb holds only in-frame clones, not every one. The sample gives 90,000 to 140,000 clones, nearly 90% of which show up once; over 2.5% is in the top ten. Points on this clone: Antigen specificity is unknown.

Stated time point: after dendritic cell vaccination, including at tumor progression/relapse. Fresh-frozen tumor tissue and more than two years of survival data were available for all. CDR1 and CDR2 (germline): SGDLS, YYNGEE. J gave up 6 bases and V 3 bases, and 6 bases lay outside the gene matches. This CDR3 region has 14 residues. The chain uses TRBV9 and TRBJ2-1, with TRBD2 identical over 7 bases. The TCR comes from a human donor with glioblastoma. The starting material was blood, obtained after dendritic cell vaccination. The CDR3 DNA sequence: TGTGCCAGCAGCGCGCGGGGGTTCGGCAATGAGCAGTTCTTC. Amino acids: CASSARGFGNEQFF.